This paragraph reports one T cell receptor (beta chain). Antigen unknown. This sample was included in a study of siplizumab effects on memory and regulatory T cells. Study-wide results and caveats: Naive T cell populations appeared to exhibit greater diversity than memory cells and appeared to be major alloresponse contributors.

CDR1 is SNHLY and CDR2 is FYNNEI in the germline V gene. V shed 2 bases, J shed 2 bases, and the junction held 9 bases outside the gene matches. The CDR3 runs to 19 residues. Profiling relied on immunoSEQ multiplex PCR, and the TCRdb table lists in-frame clones only, not all of them. The sample has roughly 60,000 clones, about 96% seen once. Sequences were obtained from naive CD8+ T cells sorted from blood. This receptor was identified in a human donor in good health. V usage is TRBV2 and J usage is TRBJ2-3, with 14 bases fitting TRBD2. The CDR3 loop is CASSESGLAGGTYTDTQYF. In DNA, the CDR3 is TGTGCCAGCAGTGAATCTGGACTAGCGGGGGGAACATACACAGATACGCAGTATTTT.